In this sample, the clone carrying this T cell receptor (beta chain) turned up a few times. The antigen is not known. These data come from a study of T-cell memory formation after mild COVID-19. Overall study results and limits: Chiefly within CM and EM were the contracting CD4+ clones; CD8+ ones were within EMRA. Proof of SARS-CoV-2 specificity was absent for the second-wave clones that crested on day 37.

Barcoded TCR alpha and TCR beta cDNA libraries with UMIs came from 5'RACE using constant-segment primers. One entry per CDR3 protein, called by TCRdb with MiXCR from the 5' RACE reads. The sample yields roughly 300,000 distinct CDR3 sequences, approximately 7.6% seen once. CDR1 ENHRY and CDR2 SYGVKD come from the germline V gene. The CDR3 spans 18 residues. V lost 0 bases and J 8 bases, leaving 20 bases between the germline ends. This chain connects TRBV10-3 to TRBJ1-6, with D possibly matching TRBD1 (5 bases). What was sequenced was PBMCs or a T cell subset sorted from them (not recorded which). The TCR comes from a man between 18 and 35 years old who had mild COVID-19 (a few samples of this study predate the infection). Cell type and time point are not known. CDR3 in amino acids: CAISESRGGRGKDSPLHF. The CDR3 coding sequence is TGTGCCATCAGTGAGTCTCGCGGGGGACGGGGTAAGGATTCACCCCTCCACTTT.